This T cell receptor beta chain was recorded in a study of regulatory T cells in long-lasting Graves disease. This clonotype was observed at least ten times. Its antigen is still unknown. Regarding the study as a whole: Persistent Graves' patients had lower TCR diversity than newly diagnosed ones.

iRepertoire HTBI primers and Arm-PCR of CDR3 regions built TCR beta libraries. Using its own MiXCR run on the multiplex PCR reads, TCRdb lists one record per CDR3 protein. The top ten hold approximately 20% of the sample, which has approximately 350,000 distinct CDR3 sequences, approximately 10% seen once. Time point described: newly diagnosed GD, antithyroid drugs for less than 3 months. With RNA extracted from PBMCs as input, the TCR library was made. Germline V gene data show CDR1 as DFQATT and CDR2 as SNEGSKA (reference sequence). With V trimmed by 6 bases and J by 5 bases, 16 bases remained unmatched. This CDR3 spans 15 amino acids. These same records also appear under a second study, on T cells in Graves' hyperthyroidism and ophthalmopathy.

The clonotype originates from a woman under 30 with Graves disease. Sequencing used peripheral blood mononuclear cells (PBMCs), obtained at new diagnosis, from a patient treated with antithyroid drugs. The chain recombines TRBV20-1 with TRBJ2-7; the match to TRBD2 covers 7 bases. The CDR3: CSAFLPAGRGDEQYF. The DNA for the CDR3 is TGCAGTGCCTTTTTGCCAGCGGGGCGCGGGGACGAGCAGTACTTC.